These 11 T cell receptor beta chains share one sample of origin, sequenced in a study of blood T cell repertoires in COVID-19. Here immunoSEQ multiplex PCR was the method, and the copy in TCRdb shows in-frame clones only, minus some. The sample has about 90,000 clones; around nine tenths are singletons. Specimen: peripheral blood. Receptors were obtained from a man older than 75 with active or convalescent COVID-19.

The chain combines TRBV5-1 with TRBJ2-5; TRBD2 is a possible D gene (5 bases). This CDR3 comprises 15 residues. V was trimmed by 0 bases and J by 1 base, leaving 10 bases between them. Germline V CDR1 and CDR2: SGHRS, YFSETQ. This chain's CDR3 is CASSLGGSVQETQYF. CDR3 DNA: TGCGCCAGCAGCTTGGGCGGGTCAGTCCAAGAGACCCAGTACTTC.

A single count supports this clone. The chain recombines TRBV27 with TRBJ1-5; tentatively, D is TRBD1 (5 bases). Germline CDR1 and CDR2: MNHEY and SMNVEV (reference sequence). The CDR3 runs 15 residues. The V and J ends lost 6 bases and 2 bases respectively, with 14 bases between them. DNA for the CDR3: TGTGCCAGCAGGCAGGGAGGTAGGGGCAATCAGCCCCAGCATTTT. Its translation is CASRQGGRGNQPQHF.

CDR3 sequence (DNA): TGTGCCAGCAGTACACTAGCGGGAGGGCCATACGAGCAGTTCTTC. It translates to CASSTLAGGPYEQFF. The chain has TRBV6-6 and TRBJ2-1; 13 bases match TRBD2. The CDR3 runs 15 residues. V lost 5 bases and J lost 10; bases outside the gene matches: 8. CDR1 is MNHNY, CDR2 SVGAGI, per germline (reference sequence).

This clone was observed a handful of times. This chain joins TRBV5-1 and TRBJ1-4; D is perhaps TRBD1 (5 bases). Trimming removed 4 bases from V and 4 bases from J, with 11 bases in between. CDR1 and CDR2 from the germline V gene are SGHRS and YFSETQ. The CDR3 runs 14 residues. In nucleotides, the CDR3 is TGCGCCAGCAGCCCAACAGGCTTTAATGAAAAACTGTTTTTT. Translation gives CASSPTGFNEKLFF.

This chain connects TRBV7-2 to TRBJ1-1; D might be TRBD1 (5 bases). This CDR3 contains 15 residues. Germline CDR1 SGHTA, CDR2 FQGNSA. Trimming removed 1 base from V and 0 bases from J, with 9 bases in between. The CDR3 nucleotides are TGTGCCAGCAGCTTAGTGGCAGGGATGAACACTGAAGCTTTCTTT. It is translated as CASSLVAGMNTEAFF.

V gene TRBV4-1 combines with J gene TRBJ2-2, with 16 bases that match TRBD2. Trimming removed 6 bases from V and 6 bases from J; junction bases left unmatched: 7. Germline CDR1 MGHRA, CDR2 YSYEKL. This CDR3 contains 17 residues. CDR3 in DNA: TGCGCCAGCAGTCCCGGGACTAGCGGGAGGGCCCCCGGGGAGCTGTTTTTT. Its protein product is CASSPGTSGRAPGELFF.

The chain uses TRBV5-1 and TRBJ2-2; 8 positions agree with TRBD1. J was trimmed by 0 bases and V by 4 bases; bases with no gene match: 5. Germline-derived CDR1 and CDR2 are SGHRS and YFSETQ. The CDR3 is 16 amino acids. CDR3 in amino acids: CASSPRQGTNTGELFF. CDR3 sequence (DNA): TGCGCCAGCAGCCCTAGACAGGGGACGAACACCGGGGAGCTGTTTTTT.

The table lists this clone with a count of one. The chain recombines TRBV18 with TRBJ2-6, with 7 bases matching TRBD1. The CDR3 is 16 residues long. Germline V gene data show CDR1 as KGHSH and CDR2 as LQKENI. V was pared by 5 bases and J by 0 bases, with 4 bases of the junction left unmatched. CDR3 amino acids: CASSERTGSGANVLTF. CDR3 nucleotide sequence: TGTGCCAGCTCAGAAAGGACAGGCTCTGGGGCCAACGTCCTGACTTTC.

The chain uses TRBV25-1 and TRBJ1-2; D not resolved. V was trimmed by 4 bases and J by 2 bases, leaving 8 bases between them. Germline V gives CDR1 MGHDK, CDR2 SYGVNS. The CDR3 extends over 13 amino acids. This CDR3 is CASSVSGNYGYTF. The CDR3 region has the DNA TGTGCCAGCAGTGTATCCGGGAACTATGGCTACACCTTC.

The sample holds a few counts of this clone. The V and J genes are TRBV4-2 and TRBJ1-5; weak D call: TRBD1 (5 bases). This CDR3 is built from 18 residues. Between the trimmed V and J ends, which lost 0 bases and 4 bases, there was a span of 19 bases. Germline CDR1 reads LGHNA; CDR2 reads YNFKEQ. CDR3 in DNA: TGTGCCAGCAGCCAAGATAGGACTGCGGGGGGAGGTAATCAGCCCCAGCATTTT. Protein: CASSQDRTAGGGNQPQHF.

V and J are TRBV7-8 and TRBJ2-7; 9 nucleotides line up with TRBD2. The CDR3 consists of 15 residues. Germline CDR1 and CDR2: SGHVS and FQNEAQ. Trimming removed 4 bases from V and 3 bases from J; junction bases left unmatched: 7. CDR3 sequence: CASSSGTSRNYEQYF. In nucleotides, the CDR3 is TGTGCCAGCAGCTCAGGGACTAGCAGAAACTACGAGCAGTACTTC.